What follows describes a single T cell receptor (beta chain). No antigen is known for it. The record has no base qualities; no much larger clone is one base away. The data originate from a study of CD4 T cells in relation to SARS-CoV-2 and coronaviruses (TCRdb year 2021). Study-level background: Patient-derived lymphoblastoid cell lines were used to map the HLA restriction of shared crossreactive spike epitopes. At the level of individual TCR clonotypes, the study evaluated whether memory CD4+ T cells crossreact between the spike proteins of SARS-CoV-2 and those of common cold coronaviruses. The Adaptive Biotechnologies TCR-sequencing kit was used for samples from a few pre-COVID donors and for the naive versus memory experiments, whereas the other data were Illumina-based. For other donors in the study, expansion assays were sequenced with a different, Illumina-based TCR-beta assay.

Here is what the overall study found, with its caveats: In about 60% of donors, memory CD4+ clonotypes turned up that crossrecognized SARS-CoV-2 and at least one common cold coronavirus spike. Sequencing naive versus memory cells indicated that the assay picks up memory recall responses, not primary responses primed during culture. Small numbers of patients and of tested TCRs were a limitation of the study. No donor contributed both pre-pandemic and post-infection samples, which limited tracing the source of pre-existing responses. Crossreactive clones showed significantly weaker SARS-CoV-2-driven expansion than monoreactive clones, consistent with antigenic imprinting. Since the crossreactivity analysis centred on spike protein, crossreactivity against other viral proteins was not assessed.

Deep-resolution immunoSEQ TCR-beta sequencing was performed on DNA from uncultured naive and memory CD4+ T cells. In the original analysis: During preprocessing, nonproductive sequences were removed, as were CDR3s that did not start with C, did not end with F or W, or were shorter than 7 amino acids. Cultured and uncultured naive and memory CD4+ repertoires were searched for previously identified spike- and CEF-reactive CDR3s. After three terminal residues were trimmed from each end, CDR3 homology was quantified as pairwise Levenshtein distance using the stringdist R package. Drawn from immuneACCESS, this table holds only the in-frame rearrangements with V and J called that TCRdb kept. Clones are partly lost; checked studies trace under half to an unresolved V gene and leave the rest unexplained. D and trimming come from the DNA, and the V and J calls and clone size come from that table. The sample table holds under 70,000 clones, of which 86% were seen once. The ten biggest clones cover under 1.5% of the sample.

CD4+ T cells from unexposed donors were collected before the COVID-19 pandemic (2011-2018). Naive and memory CD4+ T cells were separated from cryopreserved PBMCs by first enriching for CD4 and then performing EasySep naive CD4+ T cell enrichment. The leukapheresis product used for the unexposed donors was purchased from a commercial source. Ficoll-Paque PLUS gradient centrifugation was used to isolate PBMCs from either whole blood or leukapheresis product. PBMCs were either used fresh in the expansion assay or cryopreserved at -140 degrees C. The QIAamp Micro DNA Kit was used to extract genomic DNA from the CD4+ T cells. The germline V gene supplies CDR1 MDHEN and CDR2 SYDVKM. The CDR3 goes from the cysteine to the phenylalanine over 15 residues. Only the CDR3 DNA is retained, 45 bases long and in frame from the first base. V was cut back by 1 base and J by 1 base, leaving a gap of 9 bases between them.

The receptor was isolated from a human donor in good health. Recombination connected TRBV28 to TRBJ2-3, with TRBD1 tentatively as D gene (5 bases match). The sample was memory CD4+ T cells from PBMCs. The cell subset or site label here, explained by the study, means: memory (non-naive) CD4+ T cells. The CDR3 region has the sequence CASSLLGRGTDTQYF. The base sequence is TGTGCCAGCAGTTTATTGGGCAGGGGCACAGATACGCAGTATTTT.